This T cell receptor beta chain comes out of a study of human T cells and chemical hapten exposure (dated by TCRdb to the early 2020s). About the full investigation: For sensitization, 2% DPC in acetone was applied to a 2 cm by 2 cm area of upper inner arm skin. Patch tests used Finn chambers with 0.01% DPC on the upper back, scored after 6 days by International Contact Dermatitis Research Group standards. Throughout the study period of 20 to 30 weeks, patients also received therapeutic DPC doses to the scalp every week. The patient cohort, mostly female, included alopecia areata with under or over 50% scalp involvement, alopecia totalis and alopecia universalis. Peripheral blood TCR repertoire changes were tracked in vivo in alopecia patients during primary and secondary sensitization to the hapten diphenylcyclopropenone (DPC). Patient blood was sampled pre-sensitization (week 0) and at 2, 6 and about 24 weeks after DPC sensitization. The libraries were sequenced as a pool, and the TCR yield per sample differed mostly because of small variations in library volumes within the pool. Blood for TCR sequencing was provided by twenty-nine alopecia patients at one to four time points (pre-sensitization, 2, 6 and 24 weeks). Overall results and qualifications from the work: Because all patients had alopecia, a presumed autoimmune disease, the immune response of the patients might differ from that of healthy individuals. After repeated subsampling, changes were observed in the strength of the expansion versus patch-test correlation and in the threshold at which the correlation became significant. Expanded TCRs formed significantly more large CDR3 similarity clusters than pre-sensitization or healthy control sets, consistent with antigen-driven responses. Patch test score correlated positively with the number of PT1 expanded TCRs, reaching significance at thresholds 8, 16 and 32 but not at 4. No change with DPC sensitization was found in the number of TCRs above 1 in 1000 frequency, and no evidence of global repertoire structure alterations was found.

This clonotype was seen only a few times. Which antigen it targets is not known. There are no base qualities to consult, and no much larger clone falls within one base. What this sample's time point label stands for: patch test 2, 6 weeks after DPC sensitization. What this sample's treatment or condition label stands for: therapeutic diphenylcyclopropenone sensitization with weekly scalp DPC. At every patch-test visit, the blood draw took place before the patch test was put on. Patients were considered eligible if aged 18 to 70, diagnosed with alopecia and deemed suitable for DPC therapy, and patients were excluded if pregnant. Total RNA was extracted from unfractionated whole blood collected in Tempus Blood RNA tubes. The receptor library was made with RACE. Data came from a NextSeq 500. During library preparation, unique molecular identifiers were attached to individual cDNA molecules so that TCRs could be counted quantitatively and reproducibly. Both TCR alpha and TCR beta chains were sequenced from each blood RNA sample. For the original study's pipeline: A median of around 100,000 TCRs per sample was observed, with a range of roughly 23,224 to 750,000. V, J and CDR3 annotation of the TCR reads was carried out using the Decombinator software suite. For PS versus PT1 abundance plots, all samples were subsampled to the same number of TCRs (28,000). TCRs were defined as expanded if absent before sensitization and observed at least eight times at the 2-week time point. TCRdb cleaned the public reads at Q25 with fastp, built clones with MiXCR and kept in-frame beta chains. Rows matching on CDR3 protein sequence are summarized as one entry with the most common DNA and genes. TCRdb assigned the V and J calls; the authors' analysis was not used. The sample table lists around 360,000 distinct CDR3 sequences, more than 5% of them with a count of one. The ten largest clones take up less than 6.5% of the sample.

The CDR3, cysteine through phenylalanine, is 13 amino acids long. The CDR3 DNA has 39 bases and is translated from base 1. The V and J ends are trimmed by 7 bases and 0 bases, leaving 13 bases between them. Reading the germline V gene (reference sequence) gives CDR1 DFQATT and CDR2 SNEGSKA. The origin of this receptor is a woman aged 18-30 years with alopecia areata. Some clones in this sample may be carry-over from other donors' samples. Rearrangement joined TRBV20-1 to TRBJ2-7, with an unclear D gene assignment. The specimen comprised whole blood, sampled in connection with sensitization to the hapten diphenylcyclopropenone (DPC). This receptor has the CDR3 CSVSSTSSYEQYF. The nucleotides are TGCAGTGTGTCATCCACAAGCTCCTACGAGCAGTACTTC.